What follows describes a single T cell receptor (beta chain). These data are taken from a study of glioma-infiltrating T cells after dendritic cell vaccination. Generated by immunoSEQ multiplex PCR, the TCRdb table keeps only in-frame clones and is missing some. The table has some 91,000 clones, 75% to 90% seen once. The time point denotes: after dendritic cell vaccination, including at tumor progression/relapse. V lost 6 bases and J lost 7; bases outside the gene matches: 10. Germline CDR1 is MNHNY and CDR2 is SVGAGI (reference sequence). The length of the CDR3 is 15 residues. The TCR comes from a human donor with glioblastoma. The sample was blood, taken after dendritic cell vaccination. The chain employs TRBV6-6 and TRBJ2-1; 9 nucleotides align to TRBD2. This chain's CDR3 is CASRKSGGFQNEQFF. The CDR3 bases are TGTGCCAGCAGGAAAAGCGGGGGGTTCCAGAATGAGCAGTTCTTC.